This TCR beta chain was recovered during a study of blood T cells in healthy people across ages. Next came a second PCR, run for roughly 6 to 11 cycles, which used a sample-barcoded 5' primer along with a J-beta primer mix. TCRdb recomputed calls from the 5' RACE reads with MiXCR, one row per CDR3 protein. Found here are roughly 2 million distinct CDR3 sequences, 40% to 55% of them singletons; the top ten hold roughly 2.1%. This clonotype was seen a handful of times. Its antigen remains unknown. This CDR3 has 15 amino acids. Germline CDR1 is SNHLY and CDR2 is FYNNEI. V was clipped by 3 bases and J by 5 bases; unmatched bases: 9. Study-level findings and limits: The study lacked donor CMV status, which possibly confounded expanded clonotype changes. Whereas aged donors had fewer naive CD4+ cells, long-lived donors had more of them and higher diversity.

The chain carries TRBV2 and TRBJ2-7, with 8 positions matching TRBD1. The receptor comes from a woman aged 40 to 50 in good health. Source material: blood. This CDR3 reads CASSDFDRGSNEQYF. DNA for the CDR3: TGTGCCAGCAGTGATTTTGACAGGGGTAGCAACGAGCAGTACTTC. Combining the CDR3 with reference TRBV2 and TRBJ2-7 gives the whole variable domain EPEVTQTPSHQVTQMGQEVILRCVPISNHLYFYWYRQILGQKVEFLVSFYNNEISEKSEIFDDQFSVERPDGSNFTLKIRSTKLEDSAMYFCASSDFDRGSNEQYFGPGTRLTVT.